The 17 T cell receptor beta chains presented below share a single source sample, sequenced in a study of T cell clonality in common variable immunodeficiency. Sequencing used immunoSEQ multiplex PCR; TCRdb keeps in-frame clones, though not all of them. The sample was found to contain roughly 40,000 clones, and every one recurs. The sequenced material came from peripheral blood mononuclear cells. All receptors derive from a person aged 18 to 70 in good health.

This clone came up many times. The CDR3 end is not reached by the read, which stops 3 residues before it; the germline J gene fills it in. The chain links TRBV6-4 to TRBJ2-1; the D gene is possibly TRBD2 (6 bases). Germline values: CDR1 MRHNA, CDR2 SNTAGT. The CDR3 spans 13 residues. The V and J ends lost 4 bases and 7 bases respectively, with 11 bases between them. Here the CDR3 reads CASSGGIRNEQFF. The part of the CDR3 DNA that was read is TGTGCCAGCAGTGGCGGGATCCGAAATGAG.

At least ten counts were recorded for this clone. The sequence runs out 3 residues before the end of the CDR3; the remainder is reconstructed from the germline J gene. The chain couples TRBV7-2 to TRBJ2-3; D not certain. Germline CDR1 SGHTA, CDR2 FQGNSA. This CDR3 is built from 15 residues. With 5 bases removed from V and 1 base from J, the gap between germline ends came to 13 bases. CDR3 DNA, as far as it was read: TGTGCCAGCAGCGTAGTAGGGTTGGGCACAGATACG. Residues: CASSVVGLGTDT. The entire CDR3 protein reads CASSVVGLGTDTQYF.

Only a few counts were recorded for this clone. CDR3 in amino acids: CASSLRQGETQYF. CDR3 DNA, as far as it was read: TGTGCCAGCAGCCTCAGACAGGGGGAGACC. The chain combines TRBV7-9 with TRBJ2-5, with 8 bases that match TRBD1. The CDR3 is cut off 3 residues early in the read; its end comes from the germline J gene. V was pared by 5 bases and J by 5 bases, with 4 bases of the junction left unmatched. This CDR3 is built from 13 residues. The V gene's germline CDR1 is SEHNR and CDR2 FQNEAQ (reference sequence). Together with reference TRBV7-9 and TRBJ2-5, the CDR3 gives the full variable domain: DTGVSQNPRHKITKRGQNVTFRCDPISEHNRLYWYRQTLGQGPEFLTYFQNEAQLEKSRLLSDRFSAERPKGSFSTLEIQRTEQGDSAMYLCASSLRQGETQYFGPGTRLLVL.

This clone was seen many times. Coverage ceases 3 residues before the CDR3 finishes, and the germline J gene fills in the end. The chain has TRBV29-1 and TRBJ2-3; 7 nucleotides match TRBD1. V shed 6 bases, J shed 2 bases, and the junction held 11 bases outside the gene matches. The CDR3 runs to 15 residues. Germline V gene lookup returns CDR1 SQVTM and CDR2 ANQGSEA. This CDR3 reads CSVPGQRGPTDTQYF. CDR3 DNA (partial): TGCAGCGTCCCGGGACAGCGAGGTCCCACAGATACG.

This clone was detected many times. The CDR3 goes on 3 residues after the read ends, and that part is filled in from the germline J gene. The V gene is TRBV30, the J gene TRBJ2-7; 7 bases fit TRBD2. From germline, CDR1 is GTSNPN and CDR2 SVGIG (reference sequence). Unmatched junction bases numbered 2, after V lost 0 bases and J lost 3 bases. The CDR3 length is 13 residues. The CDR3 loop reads CAWSVGGGYEQYF. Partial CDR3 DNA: TGTGCCTGGAGTGTTGGCGGGGGCTACGAG. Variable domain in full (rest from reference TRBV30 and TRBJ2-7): SQTIHQWPATLVQPVGSPLSLECTVEGTSNPNLYWYRQAAGRGLQLLFYSVGIGQISSEVPQNLSASRPQDRQFILSSKKLLLSDSGFYLCAWSVGGGYEQYFGPGTRLTVT.

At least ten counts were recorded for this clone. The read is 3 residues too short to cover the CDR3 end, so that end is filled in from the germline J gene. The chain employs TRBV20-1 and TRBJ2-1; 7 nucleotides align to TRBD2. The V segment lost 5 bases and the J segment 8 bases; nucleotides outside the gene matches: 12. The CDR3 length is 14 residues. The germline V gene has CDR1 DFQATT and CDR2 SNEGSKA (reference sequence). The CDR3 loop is CSAVTSVEVDEQFF. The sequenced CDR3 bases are TGCAGTGCTGTCACTAGCGTTGAGGTGGATGAG.

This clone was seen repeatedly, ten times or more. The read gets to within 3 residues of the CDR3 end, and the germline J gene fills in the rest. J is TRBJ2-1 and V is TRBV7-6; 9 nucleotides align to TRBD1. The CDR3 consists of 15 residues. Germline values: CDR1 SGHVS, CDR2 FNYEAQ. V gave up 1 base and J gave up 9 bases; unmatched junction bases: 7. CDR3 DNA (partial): TGTGCCAGCAGCTTAGGGGACAGGGCAAATAGTGAG. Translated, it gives CASSLGDRANSE. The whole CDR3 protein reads CASSLGDRANSEQFF.

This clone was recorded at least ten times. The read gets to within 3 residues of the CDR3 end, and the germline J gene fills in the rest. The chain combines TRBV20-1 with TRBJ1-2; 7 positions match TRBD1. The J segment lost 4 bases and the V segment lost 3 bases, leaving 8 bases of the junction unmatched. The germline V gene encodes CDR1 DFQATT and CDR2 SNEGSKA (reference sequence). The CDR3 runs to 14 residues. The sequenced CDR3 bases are TGCAGTGCTAGTCGGCCGGGACAGCTCTATGGC. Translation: CSASRPGQLYG. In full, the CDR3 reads CSASRPGQLYGYTF.

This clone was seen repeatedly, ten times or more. CDR3 bases read: TGCGCCAGCAGCTTGGCCGCCGGACAGTCCTATGGC. Protein product: CASSLAAGQSYG. The whole CDR3 sequence reads CASSLAAGQSYGYTF. This chain connects TRBV5-1 to TRBJ1-2; TRBD1 might be the D (6 bases). Read sequence stops 3 residues before the CDR3 end, and the germline J gene provides the missing end. Germline V gene lookup returns CDR1 SGHRS and CDR2 YFSETQ. The CDR3 is made up of 15 amino acids. V dropped 0 bases and J dropped 4 bases, with 13 bases sitting between them. Combining the CDR3 with reference TRBV5-1 and TRBJ1-2 gives the whole variable domain KAGVTQTPRYLIKTRGQQVTLSCSPISGHRSVSWYQQTPGQGLQFLFEYFSETQRNKGNFPGRFSGRQFSNSRSEMNVSTLELGDSALYLCASSLAAGQSYGYTFGSGTRLTVV.

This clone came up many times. This CDR3 reads CASNLRGGSNYEQYF. CDR3 bases read: TGTGCCAGTAACCTGAGAGGGGGCAGTAATTACGAG. The rearrangement links TRBV19 to TRBJ2-7, with TRBD1 identical over 7 bases. The read gets to within 3 residues of the CDR3 end, and the germline J gene fills in the rest. The CDR3 is made up of 15 amino acids. CDR1 and CDR2 (germline): LNHDA, SQIVND (reference sequence). With V trimmed by 7 bases and J by 4 bases, 13 bases remained unmatched.

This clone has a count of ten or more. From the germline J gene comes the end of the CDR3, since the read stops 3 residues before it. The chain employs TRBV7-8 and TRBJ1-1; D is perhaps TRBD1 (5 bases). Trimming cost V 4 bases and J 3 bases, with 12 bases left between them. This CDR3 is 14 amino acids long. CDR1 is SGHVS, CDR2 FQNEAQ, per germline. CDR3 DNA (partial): TGTGCCAGCAGCTGGGGGGAGGCGGACACTGAA. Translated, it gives CASSWGEADTE. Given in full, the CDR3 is CASSWGEADTEAFF.

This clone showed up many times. The part of the CDR3 DNA that was read is TGCAGTGCTAGGACAGGGAGGGATGAAAAA. This codes for CSARTGRDEK. In full, the CDR3 is CSARTGRDEKLFF. The V gene is TRBV20-1, the J gene TRBJ1-4; 7 nucleotides align to TRBD1. The sequence runs out 3 residues before the end of the CDR3; the remainder is reconstructed from the germline J gene. The V segment lost 3 bases and the J segment 6 bases; nucleotides outside the gene matches: 4. Germline V CDR1 and CDR2: DFQATT, SNEGSKA (reference sequence). The CDR3 sequence is 13 residues long.

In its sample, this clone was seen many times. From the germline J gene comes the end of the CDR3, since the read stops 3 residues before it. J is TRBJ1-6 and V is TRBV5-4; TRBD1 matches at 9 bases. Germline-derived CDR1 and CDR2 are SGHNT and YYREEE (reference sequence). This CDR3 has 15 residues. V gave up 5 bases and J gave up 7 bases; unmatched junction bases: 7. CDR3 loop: CASRDDRGRNSPLHF. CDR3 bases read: TGTGCCAGCAGAGACGACAGGGGGAGGAATTCACCC.

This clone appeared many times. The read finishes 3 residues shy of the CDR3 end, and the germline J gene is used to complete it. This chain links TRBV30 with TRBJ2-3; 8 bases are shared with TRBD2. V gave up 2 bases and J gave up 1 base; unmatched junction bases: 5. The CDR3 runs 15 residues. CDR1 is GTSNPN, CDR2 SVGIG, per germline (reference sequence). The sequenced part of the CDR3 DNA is TGTGCCTGGAGTTCCCCACTAGCGGGCACAGATACG. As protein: CAWSSPLAGTDT. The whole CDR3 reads CAWSSPLAGTDTQYF.

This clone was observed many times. The CDR3 loop reads CASTPRGQGIGMNEKLFF. The part of the CDR3 DNA that was read is TGTGCCAGTACCCCCCGGGGACAGGGGATCGGAATGAACGAAAAA. The V gene is TRBV19, the J gene TRBJ1-4; 10 nucleotides line up with TRBD1. The read finishes 3 residues shy of the CDR3 end, and the germline J gene is used to complete it. This CDR3 comprises 18 residues. The germline V gene has CDR1 LNHDA and CDR2 SQIVND (reference sequence). The V segment lost 7 bases and the J segment 8 bases; nucleotides outside the gene matches: 19.

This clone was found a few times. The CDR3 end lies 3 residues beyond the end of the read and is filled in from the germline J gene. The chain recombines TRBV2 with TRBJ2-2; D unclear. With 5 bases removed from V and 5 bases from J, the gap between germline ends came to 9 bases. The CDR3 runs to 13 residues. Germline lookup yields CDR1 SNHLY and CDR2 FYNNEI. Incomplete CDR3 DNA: TGTGCCAGCAGTCCAGGTGGGACCGGGGAG. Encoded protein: CASSPGGTGE. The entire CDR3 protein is CASSPGGTGELFF.

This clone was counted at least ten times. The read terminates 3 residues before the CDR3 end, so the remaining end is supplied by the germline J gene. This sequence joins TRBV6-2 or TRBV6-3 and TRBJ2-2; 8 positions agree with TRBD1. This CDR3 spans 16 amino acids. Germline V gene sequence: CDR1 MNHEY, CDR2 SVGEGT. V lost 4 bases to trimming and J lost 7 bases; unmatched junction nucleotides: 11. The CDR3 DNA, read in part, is TGTGCCAGCAGTTTCGGACAGGGAACAATGGGCGGGGAG. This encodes CASSFGQGTMGGE. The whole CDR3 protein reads CASSFGQGTMGGELFF.